This note documents a single TCR beta chain sequence. The target antigen is unknown. The table came from immunoSEQ multiplex PCR; TCRdb's copy has only in-frame clones and leaves some out. This repertoire shows around 150,000 clones, roughly 90% found once; its top ten account for over 4.5%. This CDR3 comprises 14 residues. Germline V gene sequence: CDR1 ENHRY, CDR2 SYGVKD. V dropped 3 bases and J dropped 4 bases, with 10 bases sitting between them. The data were obtained in a study of T cell responses to AZD1222 COVID-19 vaccine. Study-wide results and caveats: Clonal diversity may have been underestimated, and the donors were mostly white British, with more females than males. Spike-specific TCR depth and breadth grew after two AZD1222 doses.

This receptor was identified in an adult in good health. Sequencing used peripheral blood, obtained on day 0 of AZD1222 vaccination. V and J are TRBV10-3 and TRBJ2-1, with D perhaps matching TRBD1 (5 bases). CDR3 nucleotide sequence: TGTGCCATCAGTGAAGCAGGGTTATACAATGAGCAGTTCTTC. This codes for CAISEAGLYNEQFF.